The TCR beta chain under discussion was sequenced for a study of cytomegalovirus exposure and HLA in healthy donors. Worth noting for this clone: Its target is not known.

Vbeta (60) and Jbeta (13) primers were used in the PCR. Sequencing was performed with immunoSEQ multiplex PCR; in TCRdb, only in-frame clones are kept and a portion is missing. The table shows hundreds of thousands of clones, with around 80% occurring only once. Notes on the study in general: By HLA locus, TCR association rates varied in a later analysis, with DRB1 showing the most and HLA-C the fewest. Analysis was carried out at a later point, and it linked a missense DCLRE1C variant to TCR beta V- and J-gene trimming.

The sequence came from a woman aged 40 to 50 in good health and CMV-seronegative. Specimen: PBMCs.

CDR3 in amino acids: CASSWTGAYEQYF. The CDR3 nucleotides are TGTGCCAGCAGCTGGACAGGGGCCTACGAGCAGTACTTC. This chain joins TRBV2 and TRBJ2-7; 9 nucleotides match TRBD1. The trim removed 6 bases at V and 2 bases at J, leaving 2 bases unmatched. Germline V gene sequence: CDR1 SNHLY, CDR2 FYNNEI. The CDR3 is 13 amino acids.